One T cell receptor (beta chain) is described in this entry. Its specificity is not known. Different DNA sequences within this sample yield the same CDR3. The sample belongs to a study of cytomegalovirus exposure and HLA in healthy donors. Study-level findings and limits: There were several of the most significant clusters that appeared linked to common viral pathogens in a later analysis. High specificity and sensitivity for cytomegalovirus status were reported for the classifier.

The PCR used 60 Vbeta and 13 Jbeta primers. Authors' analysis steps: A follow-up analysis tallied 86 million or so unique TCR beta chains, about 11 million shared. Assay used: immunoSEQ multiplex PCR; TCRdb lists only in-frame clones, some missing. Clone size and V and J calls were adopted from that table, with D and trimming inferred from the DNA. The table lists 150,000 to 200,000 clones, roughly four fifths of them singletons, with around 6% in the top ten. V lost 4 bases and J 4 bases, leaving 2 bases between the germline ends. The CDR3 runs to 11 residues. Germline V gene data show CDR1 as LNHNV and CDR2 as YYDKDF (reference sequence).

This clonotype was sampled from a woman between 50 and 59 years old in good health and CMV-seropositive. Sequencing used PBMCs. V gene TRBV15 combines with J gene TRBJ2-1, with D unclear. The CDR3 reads CATSTYNEQFF. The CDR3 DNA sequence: TGTGCCACCAGCACATACAATGAGCAGTTCTTC.